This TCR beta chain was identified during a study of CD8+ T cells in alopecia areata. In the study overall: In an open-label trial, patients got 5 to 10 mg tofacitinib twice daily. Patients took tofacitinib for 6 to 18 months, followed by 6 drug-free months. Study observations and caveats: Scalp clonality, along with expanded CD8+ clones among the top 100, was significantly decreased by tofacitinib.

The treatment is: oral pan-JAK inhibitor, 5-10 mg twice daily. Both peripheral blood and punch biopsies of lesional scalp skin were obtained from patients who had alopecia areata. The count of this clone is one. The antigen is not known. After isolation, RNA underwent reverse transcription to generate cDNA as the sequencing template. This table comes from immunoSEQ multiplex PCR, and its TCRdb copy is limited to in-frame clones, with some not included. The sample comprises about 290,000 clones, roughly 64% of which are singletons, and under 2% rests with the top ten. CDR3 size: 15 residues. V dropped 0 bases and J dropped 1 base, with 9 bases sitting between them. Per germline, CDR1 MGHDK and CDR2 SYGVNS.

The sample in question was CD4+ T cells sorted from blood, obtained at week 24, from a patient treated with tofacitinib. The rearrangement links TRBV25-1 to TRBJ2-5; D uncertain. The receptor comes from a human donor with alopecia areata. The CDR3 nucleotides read TGTGCCAGCAGTGAATACGGTCCAGCCCAAGAGACCCAGTACTTC. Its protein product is CASSEYGPAQETQYF.